These T cell receptor beta chains were read from a single sample in a study of OX40 agonist ivuxolimab in advanced cancers. Method: immunoSEQ multiplex PCR; TCRdb's copy keeps in-frame clones and lacks some. The table includes about 50,000 clones, 80% detected once. The material was CD4+ or CD8+ T cells sorted from blood, obtained in a trial of the OX40 agonist ivuxolimab. The receptor set was obtained from an adult with an advanced solid tumor such as melanoma, head and neck, liver or kidney cancer. Each CDR3 is given with its conserved first and last residue. The D gene is left open where the match is weak. Clone sizes are given selectively: once, few, many, or a class where the clone is expanded.

clone size	D gene	V gene	J gene	CDR3 protein	CDR3 DNA
.	TRBD1	TRBV25-1	TRBJ2-7	CASSDPRGSSYEQYF	TGTGCCAGCAGTGATCCCAGGGGGAGCTCCTACGAGCAGTACTTC
.	.	TRBV7-9	TRBJ1-4	CASSLFGLPTNEKLFF	TGTGCCAGCAGCTTATTCGGCCTCCCAACTAATGAAAAACTGTTTTTT
.	.	TRBV9	TRBJ1-2	CASSPGHRTPYGYTF	TGTGCCAGCAGCCCGGGACACCGAACCCCCTATGGCTACACCTTC
few	TRBD2	TRBV4-3	TRBJ2-2	CASSQDGLAGGSKDTGELFF	TGCGCCAGCAGCCAAGATGGGCTAGCGGGGGGGTCTAAGGACACCGGGGAGCTGTTTTTT
.	.	TRBV4-1	TRBJ1-2	CASSQVGGLLAYTF	TGCGCCAGCAGCCAAGTCGGAGGGCTCCTTGCGTACACCTTC
.	.	TRBV18	TRBJ1-1	CASSPPRLGPNTEAFF	TGTGCCAGCTCACCGCCTCGGTTGGGCCCGAACACTGAAGCTTTCTTT
once	TRBD1	TRBV2	TRBJ2-7	CASSDPRDRGRPGGEQYF	TGTGCCAGCAGTGACCCCCGGGACAGGGGTCGGCCGGGTGGCGAGCAGTACTTC
medium-sized	TRBD2	TRBV5-5	TRBJ2-7	CASSLDSGNSYEQYF	TGTGCCAGCAGCTTGGATAGCGGGAACTCCTACGAGCAGTACTTC
.	.	TRBV7-8	TRBJ2-5	CASSSLILQQETQYF	TGTGCCAGCAGCTCCCTTATTTTACAGCAAGAGACCCAGTACTTC
.	.	TRBV2	TRBJ1-5	CASTPRVRDSNQPQHF	TGTGCCAGCACTCCTCGCGTCAGGGATAGCAATCAGCCCCAGCATTTT
.	.	TRBV5-4	TRBJ2-5	CASGDGKETQYF	TGTGCCAGCGGAGACGGGAAGGAGACCCAGTACTTC
.	.	TRBV6-1	TRBJ2-2	CASRHTNTGELFF	TGTGCCAGCCGGCATACGAACACCGGGGAGCTGTTTTTT
few	.	TRBV7-2	TRBJ1-6	CASSRISSSSPLHF	TGTGCCAGCAGCAGGATTTCATCCTCCTCACCCCTCCACTTT
.	.	TRBV11-2	TRBJ2-1	CASSLAPGRSRGFF	TGTGCCAGCAGCTTAGCCCCCGGACGGTCTCGGGGGTTCTTC
many	TRBD1	TRBV4-3	TRBJ2-2	CASSQGTGPGELFF	TGCGCCAGCAGCCAAGGGACAGGCCCCGGGGAGCTGTTTTTT
.	.	TRBV7-2	TRBJ2-2	CASSLGTSNQGWTGELFF	TGTGCCAGCAGCTTAGGAACTAGCAATCAGGGGTGGACCGGGGAGCTGTTTTTT
.	TRBD1	TRBV4-1	TRBJ2-5	CASSQERGRETQYF	TGCGCCAGCAGCCAAGAGAGGGGGCGGGAGACCCAGTACTTC
.	.	TRBV5-4	TRBJ1-4	CASTGGLSEKLFF	TGTGCCAGCACCGGGGGCCTTTCGGAAAAACTGTTTTTT
.	.	TRBV14	TRBJ2-5	CASSQGWRTVQETQYF	TGTGCCAGCAGCCAAGGGTGGAGGACTGTTCAAGAGACCCAGTACTTC
few	.	TRBV5-1	TRBJ1-1	CASKDLLNTEAFF	TGCGCCAGCAAAGACCTCTTGAACACTGAAGCTTTCTTT
.	TRBD1	TRBV18	TRBJ2-7	CASSPGTDSYEQYF	TGTGCCAGCTCACCCGGGACAGACTCCTACGAGCAGTACTTC
.	TRBD1	TRBV28	TRBJ1-5	CASSIGTGHQPQHF	TGTGCCAGCAGCATAGGGACAGGACATCAGCCCCAGCATTTT
.	.	TRBV30	TRBJ2-1	CAWSVQIYNEQFF	TGTGCCTGGAGTGTACAAATCTACAATGAGCAGTTCTTC
.	.	TRBV19	TRBJ2-3	CASSPGEAFTDTQYF	TGTGCCAGTAGTCCCGGGGAGGCATTCACAGATACGCAGTATTTT
.	.	TRBV2	TRBJ1-4	CASSDPGGDEKLFF	TGTGCCAGCAGTGACCCCGGAGGGGATGAAAAACTGTTTTTT
.	.	TRBV14	TRBJ1-5	CASSQDLRQDNQPQHF	TGTGCCAGCAGCCAAGATCTACGACAGGATAATCAGCCCCAGCATTTT
.	TRBD2	TRBV19	TRBJ2-3	CASRSSGGRDTQYF	TGTGCCAGTAGGAGTAGCGGGGGGAGGGATACGCAGTATTTT
.	.	TRBV6-5	TRBJ2-5	CASSYLQLATQYF	TGTGCCAGCAGTTACCTACAGCTTGCAACCCAGTACTTC
once	TRBD1	TRBV4-3	TRBJ1-2	CASSQEPGQGFYGYTF	TGCGCCAGCAGCCAAGAACCGGGACAGGGATTTTATGGCTACACCTTC
few	TRBD2	TRBV10-3	TRBJ2-7	CAISDKGTSDSEQYF	TGTGCCATCAGTGACAAGGGGACTAGTGATTCCGAGCAGTACTTC
.	TRBD2	TRBV2	TRBJ2-2	CASRGLAGDTGELFF	TGTGCCAGCAGAGGACTAGCGGGAGACACCGGGGAGCTGTTTTTT
.	.	TRBV29-1	TRBJ1-1	CSVSHPGLATEAFF	TGCAGCGTTTCCCACCCGGGTTTAGCCACTGAAGCTTTCTTT
.	.	TRBV27	TRBJ2-3	CASSERDTQYF	TGTGCCAGCAGTGAGCGAGATACGCAGTATTTT
.	TRBD1	TRBV7-9	TRBJ2-7	CASSLSAGTGGAEQYF	TGTGCCAGCAGCTTATCCGCCGGGACAGGGGGAGCCGAGCAGTACTTC
few	TRBD1	TRBV11-2	TRBJ2-1	CASSFRGLSYNEQFF	TGTGCCAGCAGCTTTAGGGGGCTATCCTACAATGAGCAGTTCTTC
.	TRBD2	TRBV27	TRBJ2-5	CASSLLGGSYETQYF	TGTGCCAGCAGTTTATTGGGGGGGAGCTATGAGACCCAGTACTTC
few	TRBD1	TRBV27	TRBJ1-2	CASSSVGTGAQYGYTF	TGTGCCAGCAGTTCGGTGGGAACAGGGGCGCAGTATGGCTACACCTTC
.	.	TRBV29-1	TRBJ2-7	CSVTVNSYEQYF	TGCAGCGTCACAGTAAACTCCTACGAGCAGTACTTC
.	TRBD1	TRBV10-1	TRBJ2-3	CASSEKVRDRGGDTQYF	TGCGCCAGCAGTGAGAAGGTAAGGGACAGGGGTGGGGATACGCAGTATTTT
.	.	TRBV19	TRBJ2-1	CASSIARDEQFF	TGTGCCAGTAGTATAGCCAGAGATGAGCAGTTCTTC
.	TRBD1	TRBV5-5	TRBJ1-4	CASSVGQGVPNEKLFF	TGTGCCAGCAGCGTTGGACAGGGCGTACCGAATGAAAAACTGTTTTTT
.	.	TRBV4-3	TRBJ2-2	CASSRGINTGELFF	TGCGCCAGCAGCCGGGGAATAAACACCGGGGAGCTGTTTTTT
.	.	TRBV27	TRBJ1-2	CASSLSGGGYGYTF	TGTGCCAGCAGTTTATCCGGGGGGGGCTATGGCTACACCTTC
.	.	TRBV18	TRBJ1-2	CASSPDFTGGYTF	TGTGCCAGCTCACCCGATTTTACGGGCGGCTACACCTTC
.	.	TRBV7-6	TRBJ1-2	CASTSYQRGYTF	TGTGCCAGCACCTCCTACCAGAGAGGCTACACCTTC
.	TRBD1	TRBV19	TRBJ1-1	CASRWDREFEAFF	TGTGCCAGTAGATGGGACAGGGAATTTGAAGCTTTCTTT
.	.	TRBV5-1	TRBJ2-3	CASSLQQGNTDTQYF	TGCGCCAGCAGCTTGCAACAGGGAAACACAGATACGCAGTATTTT
.	TRBD1	TRBV30	TRBJ1-4	CAWSGVRGQDEKLFF	TGTGCCTGGAGTGGGGTCAGGGGGCAGGATGAAAAACTGTTTTTT
.	TRBD1	TRBV27	TRBJ2-5	CASSLGQGGRETQYF	TGTGCCAGCAGTTTAGGACAGGGGGGACGAGAGACCCAGTACTTC
.	.	TRBV5-1	TRBJ1-2	CASRHSFSREAGYTF	TGCGCCAGCAGACACTCCTTTAGCAGGGAGGCCGGCTACACCTTC
.	.	TRBV6-9	TRBJ2-1	CASSQYEQFF	TGTGCCAGCAGCCAATACGAGCAGTTCTTC
.	.	TRBV28	TRBJ1-2	CASSFGGVGYTF	TGTGCCAGCAGTTTTGGGGGTGTTGGCTACACCTTC